This TCR beta chain was recovered during a study of blood T cells in healthy people across ages. Study-wide points: Older age coincided with a roughly linear decline in TCR beta diversity per million T cells. Naive and antigen-experienced cells could not be conclusively compared, given unsorted PBMCs.

A second PCR, run for about 6 to 11 cycles, used a sample-barcoded 5' primer plus a J-beta primer mix. A minimum of 2.5 million CDR3-containing paired-end reads was obtained for each sample. MiXCR was run by TCRdb on the 5' RACE reads, yielding one entry per CDR3 protein. Found here are about 650,000 distinct CDR3 sequences, roughly 30% of them singletons; the top ten hold roughly 14%. This clonotype was picked up many times. Its antigen remains unknown. The sample, 7.5 to 10 milliliters of peripheral blood, was drawn from each donor. Germline V gene data show CDR1 as SGHTA and CDR2 as FQGNSA. The CDR3 spans 15 residues. Trimming removed 2 bases from V and 8 bases from J, with 13 bases in between.

The chain links TRBV7-2 to TRBJ1-6, with TRBD1 as a possible D gene (5 bases). Sequenced sample: blood. The TCR originated in a woman over 75 in good health. CDR3 protein: CASSLFQGVDSPLHF. The CDR3, as DNA: TGTGCCAGCAGCTTATTCCAAGGGGTAGATTCACCCCTCCACTTT.